This T cell receptor (beta chain) is from a study of blood T cells in healthy people across ages. Together with a sample-barcoded 5' primer, a J-beta primer mix was included in a second PCR lasting roughly 6 to 12 cycles. TCRdb re-called the 5' RACE reads with MiXCR, one entry per CDR3 protein. The table has around 800,000 distinct CDR3 sequences, about half seen once. This clonotype was recorded a few times. Germline lookup yields CDR1 SGHAT and CDR2 FQNNGV. The CDR3 loop spans 15 amino acids. Deletions cut 0 bases from V and 3 bases from J, with 10 bases between. Sequencing used blood. The sequence came from a man at least 80 years old in good health. This sequence joins TRBV11-2 and TRBJ2-3, with unresolved D. CDR3 DNA sequence: TGTGCCAGCAGCTTAGATGTCTCCAGGACAGATACGCAGTATTTT. This encodes CASSLDVSRTDTQYF.